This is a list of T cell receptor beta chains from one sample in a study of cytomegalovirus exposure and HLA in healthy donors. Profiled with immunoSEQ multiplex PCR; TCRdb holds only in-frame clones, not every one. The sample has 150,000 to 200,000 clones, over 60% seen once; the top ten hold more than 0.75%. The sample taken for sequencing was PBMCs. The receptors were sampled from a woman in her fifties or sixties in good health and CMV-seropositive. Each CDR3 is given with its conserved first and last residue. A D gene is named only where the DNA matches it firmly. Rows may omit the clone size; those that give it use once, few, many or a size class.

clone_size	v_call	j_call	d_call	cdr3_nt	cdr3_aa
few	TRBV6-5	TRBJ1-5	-	TGTGCCAGCAGTTACGTCCAGGGAAGTGATCAGCCCCAGCATTTT	CASSYVQGSDQPQHF
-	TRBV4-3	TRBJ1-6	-	TGCGCCAGCAGCCAAGATATCCAGGGGATCTCACCCCTCCACTTT	CASSQDIQGISPLHF
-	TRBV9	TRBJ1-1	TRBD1	TGTGCCAGCAGCGTAGCTCACCAGGGGGCGGCGGTGAACACTGAAGCTTTCTTT	CASSVAHQGAAVNTEAFF
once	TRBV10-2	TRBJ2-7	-	TGCGCCAGCGGGCCCCAAGGCACCGAGCAGTACTTC	CASGPQGTEQYF
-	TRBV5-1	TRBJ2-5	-	TGCGCCAGCGCCGAGGTCCAAGAGACCCAGTACTTC	CASAEVQETQYF
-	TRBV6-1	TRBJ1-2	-	TGTGCCAGCAGGCCAACACAGGGAGGGGGCTACACCTTC	CASRPTQGGGYTF
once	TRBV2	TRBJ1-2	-	TGTGCCAGCAGGCAACTAGTAGCTAACTATGGCTACACCTTC	CASRQLVANYGYTF
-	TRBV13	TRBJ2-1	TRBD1	TGTGCCAGCAGCAGTCCGACAGGGATATACAATGAGCAGTTCTTC	CASSSPTGIYNEQFF
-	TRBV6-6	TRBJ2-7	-	TGTGCCAGCAGCGTCAGCTCCTACGAGCAGTACTTC	CASSVSSYEQYF
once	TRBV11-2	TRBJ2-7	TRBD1	TGTGCCAGCAGCTCCTTGAGGGGGACAGGGGTCGAGCAGTACTTC	CASSSLRGTGVEQYF
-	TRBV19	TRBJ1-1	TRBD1	TGTGCCAGTCAGGGACAGGGGGGCTACACTGAAGCTTTCTTT	CASQGQGGYTEAFF
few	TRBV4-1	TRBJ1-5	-	TGCGCCAGCAGCCAAGATTTACGGCAGGCACGCAATCAGCCCCAGCATTTT	CASSQDLRQARNQPQHF
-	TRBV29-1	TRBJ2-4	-	TGCAGCGTTTACAGGGAAAACATTCAGTACTTC	CSVYRENIQYF
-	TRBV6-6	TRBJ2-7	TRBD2	TGTGCCAGCAGTCGGACTAGCGGGGCTTACGAGCAGTACTTC	CASSRTSGAYEQYF
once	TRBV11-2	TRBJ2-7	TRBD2	TGTGCCAGCAGCTTAAGAGGCGGGAGATCCTACGAGCAGTACTTC	CASSLRGGRSYEQYF
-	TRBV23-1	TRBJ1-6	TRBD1	TGCGCCAGCAGTCCCTCCCAGGACAGGGCTAAGAGCTCCTATAATTCACCCCTCCACTTT	CASSPSQDRAKSSYNSPLHF
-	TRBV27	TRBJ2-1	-	TGTGCCAGCAGTTCCAGGGACTCGGGATACAATGAGCAGTTCTTC	CASSSRDSGYNEQFF
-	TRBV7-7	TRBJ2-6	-	TGTGCCCAGGTGAGCGGAGAGTTTTCCTACTCTGGGGCCAACGTCCTGACTTTC	CAQVSGEFSYSGANVLTF
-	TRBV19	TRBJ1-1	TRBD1	TGTGCCAGTAGTAGGACAGGGATTGGCACTGAAGCTTTCTTT	CASSRTGIGTEAFF
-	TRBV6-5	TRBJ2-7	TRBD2	TGTGCCAGCAGCGCCTTTGCGGGGGGCTACGAGCAGTACTTC	CASSAFAGGYEQYF
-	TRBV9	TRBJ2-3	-	TGTGCCAGCAGCCTGCAGGGGAGCACAGATACGCAGTATTTT	CASSLQGSTDTQYF
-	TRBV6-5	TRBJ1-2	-	TGTGCCAGCAGTTATCTAGGGGGGGCTGATACGTCTGGCTACACCTTC	CASSYLGGADTSGYTF
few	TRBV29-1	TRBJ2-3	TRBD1	TGCAGCGTCCCCGGGACAGGGGGCTCCACAGATACGCAGTATTTT	CSVPGTGGSTDTQYF
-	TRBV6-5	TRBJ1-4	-	TGTGCCAGCGGGCGGGCAGCTAATGAAAAACTGTTTTTT	CASGRAANEKLFF
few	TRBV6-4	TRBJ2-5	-	TGTGCCAGGAAAGCATCCCAGTACTTC	CARKASQYF
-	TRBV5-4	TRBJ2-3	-	TGTGCCAGTTCTTTGACTGGAACAGATACGCAGTATTTT	CASSLTGTDTQYF
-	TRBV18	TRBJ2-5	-	TGTGCCAGCTCACCCGACCAAGAGACCCAGTACTTC	CASSPDQETQYF
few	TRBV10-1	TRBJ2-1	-	TGCGCCAGCAGCATGGCCTCGACTTACAATGAGCAGTTCTTC	CASSMASTYNEQFF
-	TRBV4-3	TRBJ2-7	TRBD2	TGCGCCAGCAGCCCCGGCGGGGGGGCCGGCGAGCAGTACTTC	CASSPGGGAGEQYF
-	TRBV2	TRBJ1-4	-	TGTGCCAGCAGTGAGATTTCAGTTAATGAAAAACTGTTTTTT	CASSEISVNEKLFF
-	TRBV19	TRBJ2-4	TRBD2	TGTGCCAGTAGTATTTCGGCCCTTCTAGCGGGGGGGCCGAAAAACATTCAGTACTTC	CASSISALLAGGPKNIQYF
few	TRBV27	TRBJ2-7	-	TGTGCCAGCAGTGTAAACAGGATGTCCTACGAGCAGTACTTC	CASSVNRMSYEQYF
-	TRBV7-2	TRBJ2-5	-	TGTGCCAGCAGCACTACGTACCAAGAGACCCAGTACTTC	CASSTTYQETQYF